This T cell receptor beta chain was recovered during a study of T cells after posttransplantation cyclophosphamide. Overall study findings and caveats: Tissue-infiltrating T cells from skin or gut overlapped little with blood T cells. Recipient CMV seropositivity and CMV reactivation strongly tracked TRB clonality. Later blood repertoires were often dominated by clones from the donor CD8+ memory compartment.

By its share, this clone is medium-sized. Its antigen is still unknown. Control samples came 1 year after myeloablative marrow transplants with methotrexate plus calcineurin inhibitor. CDR1 LNHDA and CDR2 SQIVND come from the germline V gene (reference sequence). The germline V and J ends were trimmed by 3 bases and 0 bases, with 12 bases remaining between them. CDR3 length: 15 amino acids. Sequenced by immunoSEQ multiplex PCR; TCRdb stores in-frame clones only, minus some. The data hold about 17,000 clones, with roughly 80% observed a single time. This clonotype was sampled from a male patient aged 30 to 40 who received an allogeneic stem cell transplant from an unrelated donor, was CMV-positive, and had acute and chronic GVHD. Some T cells may be transferred from the graft donor. The rearrangement joins TRBV19 to TRBJ2-7; D gene uncertain. Sequencing used PBMCs, obtained 410 to 450 days after allogeneic stem cell transplant with calcineurin inhibitor and methotrexate. The DNA of the CDR3 is TGTGCCAGTAGTATTAGTCCAAGGAGCTCCTACGAGCAGTACTTC. This codes for CASSISPRSSYEQYF.